Presented here are 22 T cell receptor beta chains from one specimen sequenced in a study of regulatory T cells in long-lasting Graves disease. Arm-PCR with iRepertoire HTBI primers amplified the CDR3 regions for these TCR beta libraries. In TCRdb, the multiplex PCR reads were re-called with MiXCR into one record per CDR3 protein. This table holds roughly 700,000 distinct CDR3 sequences, approximately 31% found once. As to time point: persistent/refractory GD, antithyroid drugs over 5 years with positive TRAb. PBMC RNA was the source of the TCR library. This specimen consisted of peripheral blood mononuclear cells (PBMCs), obtained when the disease was refractory, from a patient treated with antithyroid drugs. Receptor source: a female donor with Graves disease.

V and J are TRBV12-3 or TRBV12-4 and TRBJ2-1; 10 nucleotides line up with TRBD2. This CDR3 comprises 16 residues. Losses at the gene ends were 5 bases for V and 3 bases for J; bases not matched to a gene: 7. The CDR3 nucleotides read TGTGCCAGCAGTCTTACCGGACTAGCGGACTACAATGAGCAGTTCTTC. As protein: CASSLTGLADYNEQFF.

This clonotype was counted only a few times. The chain is built from TRBV29-1 and TRBJ2-5; D is unclear. Germline CDR1 SQVTM, CDR2 ANQGSEA. The V and J ends lost 4 bases and 5 bases respectively, with 5 bases between them. The CDR3 runs 10 residues. The CDR3 spells CSVVGETQYF. The CDR3 DNA reads as TGCAGCGTTGTTGGGGAGACCCAGTACTTC.

The V call is TRBV20-1, the J call TRBJ1-3; D unresolved. V lost 0 bases, J lost 0 bases, and 6 bases lay in between. The V gene's germline CDR1 is DFQATT and CDR2 SNEGSKA (reference sequence). The CDR3 consists of 14 residues. The CDR3 loop is CSAREENSGNTIYF. CDR3 nucleotide sequence: TGCAGTGCTAGAGAGGAGAACTCTGGAAACACCATATATTTT.

A few counts support this clonotype. The CDR3 bases are TGTGCCAGCAGCCCTGCTAGCGGTGGGGAGACCCAGTACTTC. Encoded protein: CASSPASGGETQYF. This sequence joins TRBV6-1 and TRBJ2-5, with 7 bases that match TRBD2. This CDR3 has 14 residues. Looked up from germline, CDR1 is MNHNS and CDR2 is SASEGT. V was clipped by 6 bases and J by 5 bases; unmatched bases: 9.

This clonotype appeared a single time. The chain uses TRBV28 and TRBJ2-7; D uncertain. Germline V lookup: CDR1 MDHEN, CDR2 SYDVKM. The V and J ends lost 2 bases and 3 bases respectively, with 5 bases between them. The CDR3 sequence is 12 residues long. The CDR3 loop is CASSLIVYEQYF. The DNA of the CDR3 is TGTGCCAGCAGTTTAATTGTCTACGAGCAGTACTTC.

V is TRBV18 and J is TRBJ2-3; D gene uncertain. Germline CDR1 is KGHSH and CDR2 is LQKENI. This CDR3 is built from 13 residues. Trimming removed 2 bases from V and 5 bases from J, with 8 bases in between. CDR3 nucleotide sequence: TGTGCCAGCTCACCAGTACTGCAAGATACGCAGTATTTT. Translating it yields CASSPVLQDTQYF.

V is TRBV2 and J is TRBJ2-5; 8 bases align to TRBD1. Trimming removed 6 bases from V and 0 bases from J; junction bases left unmatched: 15. The CDR3 consists of 18 residues. Germline V gene data show CDR1 as SNHLY and CDR2 as FYNNEI. The CDR3 region is CASSIGQGRAPNQETQYF. Here the CDR3 DNA reads TGTGCCAGCAGCATTGGACAGGGCCGAGCCCCAAACCAAGAGACCCAGTACTTC. Based on the CDR3 plus reference TRBV2 and TRBJ2-5, the full variable domain is EPEVTQTPSHQVTQMGQEVILRCVPISNHLYFYWYRQILGQKVEFLVSFYNNEISEKSEIFDDQFSVERPDGSNFTLKIRSTKLEDSAMYFCASSIGQGRAPNQETQYFGPGTRLLVL.

There are a few counts of this clonotype. The gene calls are TRBV2 and TRBJ1-1; a weak D match, TRBD1 (5 bases). Trimming stripped 7 bases from V and 0 bases from J, with 12 bases between. Germline lookup yields CDR1 SNHLY and CDR2 FYNNEI. The CDR3 has 14 residues. The CDR3 region is CASMVGRVNTEAFF. CDR3 nucleotides: TGTGCCAGCATGGTGGGCAGGGTGAACACTGAAGCTTTCTTT.

This chain links TRBV6-2 or TRBV6-3 with TRBJ1-1, with D perhaps TRBD1 (5 bases). CDR3 size: 14 residues. V shed 7 bases and J shed 3 bases, with 15 bases lying between them. Germline loops: CDR1 MNHEY, CDR2 SVGEGT. DNA for the CDR3: TGTGCCAGCACCGACGGTCCCAGGGACACTGAAGCTTTCTTT. It specifies CASTDGPRDTEAFF.

In this sample, this clonotype turned up once. V usage is TRBV18 and J usage is TRBJ2-7; D possibly corresponds to TRBD1 (5 bases). The V and J ends lost 3 bases and 3 bases respectively, with 9 bases between them. Germline-derived CDR1 and CDR2 are KGHSH and LQKENI. The CDR3 is 13 amino acids. In DNA form, the CDR3 reads TGTGCCAGCTCACCGACCAGGGACTACGAGCAGTACTTC. Its protein is CASSPTRDYEQYF.

This chain joins TRBV2 and TRBJ2-5; D may be TRBD1 or TRBD2 (6 bases each). V was pared by 1 base and J by 4 bases, with 7 bases between. Germline lookup yields CDR1 SNHLY and CDR2 FYNNEI. This CDR3 is 13 amino acids long. The CDR3 is CASSEEGGETQYF. The CDR3 DNA follows: TGTGCCAGCAGTGAAGAGGGGGGAGAGACCCAGTACTTC.

This clonotype was picked up many times. This rearrangement joins TRBV27 to TRBJ1-2, with D possibly being TRBD1 (5 bases). The germline V and J ends were trimmed by 4 bases and 10 bases, with 16 bases remaining between them. This CDR3 contains 13 residues. Per the germline V gene, CDR1 is MNHEY and CDR2 is SMNVEV (reference sequence). The CDR3 coding sequence is TGTGCCAGCAGTTCCTCGGGGCGGAGCACCTACACCTTC. It yields the protein CASSSSGRSTYTF.

The chain carries TRBV29-1 and TRBJ1-1; tentatively, D is TRBD1 (5 bases). Trimming removed 7 bases from V and 3 bases from J, with 18 bases in between. The CDR3 extends over 14 amino acids. Germline lookup yields CDR1 SQVTM and CDR2 ANQGSEA. CDR3 coding DNA: TGCAGCGCCGTTATGGGCTCGGGGGACACTGAAGCTTTCTTT. Protein product: CSAVMGSGDTEAFF.

This chain uses TRBV20-1 with TRBJ1-2, with 7 bases lining up with TRBD1. From germline, CDR1 is DFQATT and CDR2 SNEGSKA (reference sequence). The CDR3 is 17 residues long. After removal of 0 bases from V and 4 bases from J, the junction contained 14 bases not matched to a gene. The CDR3 protein is CSARDISRRDSPYGYTF. Here the CDR3 DNA reads TGCAGTGCTAGAGATATAAGCCGCCGGGACAGCCCCTATGGCTACACCTTC.

The chain has TRBV29-1 and TRBJ2-5, with 10 bases matching TRBD1. After removal of 6 bases from V and 2 bases from J, the junction contained 9 bases not matched to a gene. Germline CDR1 and CDR2: SQVTM and ANQGSEA. CDR3 length equals 15 residues. The DNA for the CDR3 is TGCAGCGTCGGCCGGGACAGGGGATCGCAAGAGACCCAGTACTTC. It specifies CSVGRDRGSQETQYF.

Ten or more counts support this clonotype. This chain uses TRBV2 with TRBJ1-1; D possibly corresponds to TRBD1 (6 bases). Germline loops: CDR1 SNHLY, CDR2 FYNNEI. The length of the CDR3 is 14 residues. V lost 4 bases to trimming and J lost 1 base, with 10 bases between them. The CDR3 DNA reads TGTGCCAGCAGTGGGGTACAGGGGAACACTGAAGCTTTCTTT. It translates to CASSGVQGNTEAFF.

This rearrangement joins TRBV5-1 to TRBJ2-5; weak D call: TRBD2 (6 bases). CDR1 SGHRS and CDR2 YFSETQ come from the germline V gene. The length of the CDR3 is 15 residues. The V and J ends lost 4 bases and 1 base respectively, with 14 bases between them. The DNA of the CDR3 is TGCGCCAGCAGCCGCGTGACTAGATCCCAAGAGACCCAGTACTTC. Encoded protein: CASSRVTRSQETQYF.

This clonotype was counted once. This chain connects TRBV9 to TRBJ2-1; no reliable D call. Germline V gene lookup returns CDR1 SGDLS and CDR2 YYNGEE. Trimming cost V 1 base and J 0 bases, with 8 bases left between them. The CDR3 runs 15 residues. The CDR3 DNA is TGTGCCAGCAGCGTATTAGACGACTCCTACAATGAGCAGTTCTTC. Translating gives CASSVLDDSYNEQFF.

This chain joins TRBV2 and TRBJ1-2; 9 nucleotides match TRBD1. This CDR3 has 15 residues. Germline values: CDR1 SNHLY, CDR2 FYNNEI. Germline trimming cut 4 bases from V and 4 bases from J; bases unmatched to any gene: 7. The DNA for the CDR3 is TGTGCCAGCAGTGGGATTCCGGGACAGGGCTATGGCTACACCTTC. Translation gives CASSGIPGQGYGYTF.

The chain carries TRBV12-3 or TRBV12-4 and TRBJ2-2; either TRBD1 or TRBD2 may fit D (6 bases each). The CDR3 is 14 amino acids. V gave up 8 bases and J gave up 0 bases, with 10 bases separating them. This chain's CDR3 is CASRGLSNTGELFF. CDR3 sequence (DNA): TGTGCCAGCCGGGGGCTGTCGAACACCGGGGAGCTGTTTTTT.

This clonotype was counted at least ten times. The CDR3 loop is CASSIPGTGPSGASNSPLHF. The CDR3 coding sequence is TGTGCCAGCAGTATACCGGGGACAGGACCGTCTGGGGCATCGAATTCACCCCTCCACTTT. The V and J genes are TRBV2 and TRBJ1-6; 8 bases are shared with TRBD1. CDR3 length equals 20 residues. Germline values: CDR1 SNHLY, CDR2 FYNNEI. V gave up 5 bases and J gave up 7 bases; unmatched junction bases: 22.

The DNA of the CDR3 is TGTGCCAGCAGTGACAGGAACTCCTACGAGCAGTACTTC. It encodes CASSDRNSYEQYF. This chain connects TRBV6-2 or TRBV6-3 to TRBJ2-7; tentative D call: TRBD1 (6 bases). Germline assignment: CDR1 MNHEY and CDR2 SVGEGT. Trimming shortened V by 5 bases and J by 0 bases, and 8 bases separated the two germline ends. The CDR3 has 13 amino acids.